These 26 T cell receptor beta chains were all obtained from the same sample, sequenced in a study of T cell responses to AZD1222 COVID-19 vaccine. Using immunoSEQ multiplex PCR, the repertoire was profiled, and TCRdb retains in-frame clones only, with some absent. The sample has under 150,000 clones, around 85% seen once; the top ten hold roughly 8.7%. The sequencing here drew on peripheral blood, taken 28 days after the second dose of the MenACWY control vaccine. Receptors originate from an adult who received the MenACWY meningococcal vaccine as a control.

The chain uses TRBV7-8 and TRBJ1-3; TRBD1 agrees at 7 bases. CDR1 and CDR2 from the germline V gene are SGHVS and FQNEAQ. V trimming: 3 bases; J trimming: 2 bases; junction bases outside the gene matches: 4. This CDR3 spans 15 amino acids. The CDR3 DNA reads as TGTGCCAGCAGCTTCCCGACAGGGACTGGAAACACCATATATTTT. Its translation is CASSFPTGTGNTIYF.

The CDR3 DNA reads as TGCGCCAGCAGGATCGGGCGGGGGGCCATATATGAGCAGTTCTTC. Amino acid sequence: CASRIGRGAIYEQFF. The V and J genes are TRBV5-1 and TRBJ2-1, with 8 bases matching TRBD2. The CDR3 is 15 amino acids. The J segment lost 8 bases and the V segment lost 5 bases, leaving 12 bases of the junction unmatched. The germline gives CDR1 SGHRS, CDR2 YFSETQ.

The rearrangement links TRBV5-1 to TRBJ2-3; 12 bases are a match to TRBD2. Germline-derived CDR1 and CDR2 are SGHRS and YFSETQ. The CDR3 has 16 amino acids. V lost 0 bases, J lost 6 bases, and 5 bases stayed unmatched. CDR3 DNA: TGCGCCAGCAGCTTGGCCGGACTAGCGGGGATCGATACGCAGTATTTT. This sequence encodes CASSLAGLAGIDTQYF.

The chain carries TRBV5-1 and TRBJ2-3; D is uncertain. V was clipped by 4 bases and J by 2 bases, with 11 bases between them. The length of the CDR3 is 14 residues. Germline values: CDR1 SGHRS, CDR2 YFSETQ. CDR3 coding DNA: TGCGCCAGCAGCCCTATGAGCAACACAGATACGCAGTATTTT. Protein sequence: CASSPMSNTDTQYF.

This rearrangement joins TRBV7-2 to TRBJ2-2; 10 bases line up with TRBD2. The CDR3 totals 18 residues. Germline values: CDR1 SGHTA, CDR2 FQGNSA. V lost 6 bases to trimming and J lost 2 bases; unmatched junction nucleotides: 12. As DNA, the CDR3 is TGTGCCAGCAGTGGCAGGGCTAGCGGGAGTATCAACACCGGGGAGCTGTTTTTT. It translates to CASSGRASGSINTGELFF. The full variable domain, in which reference TRBV7-2 and TRBJ2-2 provide the parts outside the CDR3, is GAGVSQSPSNKVTEKGKDVELRCDPISGHTALYWYRQSLGQGLEFLIYFQGNSAPDKSGLPSDRFSAERTGGSVSTLTIQRTQQEDSAVYLCASSGRASGSINTGELFFGEGSRLTVL.

This clone has only one observation. The chain links TRBV3-1 (or the pseudogene TRBV3-2) to TRBJ2-4; no clear D. The CDR3 has 13 residues. Germline V lookup: CDR1 LGHDT, CDR2 YNNKEL (reference sequence). Trimming removed 0 bases at V and 12 bases at J, with 12 bases between. CDR3 nucleotide sequence: TGTGCCAGCAGCCAAGAAGGGCCGTCCCGTCAGTACTTC. This gives the protein CASSQEGPSRQYF.

This rearrangement joins TRBV7-3 to TRBJ1-1; tentatively, D is TRBD1 (5 bases). The V end lost 2 bases, the J end lost 0 bases, and 7 bases lay between the germline ends. The CDR3 spans 14 residues. Germline lookup yields CDR1 SGHTA and CDR2 FQGTGA. CDR3 region: CASSLQGMNTEAFF. CDR3 DNA sequence: TGTGCCAGCAGCTTACAGGGTATGAACACTGAAGCTTTCTTT.

This sequence joins TRBV6-5 and TRBJ2-5; D remains unclear. Germline lookup yields CDR1 MNHEY and CDR2 SVGAGI. V was cut by 10 bases and J by 4 bases, with 16 bases left in between. This CDR3 has 13 residues. The CDR3 bases are TGTGCCACCTCGAAGGGTTTAAGAGAGACCCAGTACTTC. It translates to CATSKGLRETQYF.

The V and J genes are TRBV28 and TRBJ1-4; a weak D match, TRBD1 (5 bases). Germline V gene sequence: CDR1 MDHEN, CDR2 SYDVKM. The CDR3 is 14 amino acids. V was trimmed by 7 bases and J by 7 bases, leaving 16 bases between them. The CDR3 bases are TGTGCCAGCAACTTGCAGGGTGGATCTGAAAAACTGTTTTTT. Protein product: CASNLQGGSEKLFF.

The chain is built from TRBV24-1 and TRBJ1-2; the D gene is possibly TRBD1 (5 bases). Deletions cut 3 bases from V and 4 bases from J, with 11 bases between. This CDR3 is 14 amino acids long. The germline CDR1 and CDR2 sequences are KGHDR and SFDVKD. Here the CDR3 reads CATSDGGGLYGYTF. CDR3 bases: TGTGCCACCAGTGATGGTGGGGGACTCTATGGCTACACCTTC.

This clone was observed a single time. Additional DNA sequences in this sample encode the identical CDR3. The V and J genes are TRBV3-1 (or the pseudogene TRBV3-2) and TRBJ1-2; D ambiguous. With 1 base removed from V and 7 bases from J, the gap between germline ends came to 4 bases. This CDR3 has 11 amino acids. CDR1 and CDR2 from the germline V gene are LGHDT and YNNKEL (reference sequence). The CDR3 loop reads CASSQGGGYTF. CDR3 DNA: TGTGCCAGCAGCCAAGGGGGTGGCTACACCTTC.

The CDR3 spells CAISAGGDTEAFF. In DNA, the CDR3 is TGTGCCATCAGTGCTGGGGGAGACACTGAAGCTTTCTTT. The chain recombines TRBV10-3 with TRBJ1-1, with D possibly TRBD1 on 5 matching bases. The V gene's germline CDR1 is ENHRY and CDR2 SYGVKD. The CDR3 runs 13 residues. The germline V and J ends were trimmed by 4 bases and 3 bases, with 9 bases remaining between them.

The rearrangement uses TRBV3-1 (or the pseudogene TRBV3-2) and TRBJ2-5; 7 bases match TRBD2. Germline V gives CDR1 LGHDT, CDR2 YNNKEL (reference sequence). The junction had 13 bases not matched to a gene; V was cut back by 1 base and J by 14 bases. The CDR3 is made up of 14 amino acids. DNA of the CDR3: TGTGCCAGCAGCCAAGCCGCAGGGAGCGGGGCGTTATACTTC. This translates into CASSQAAGSGALYF.

The chain is built from TRBV5-1 and TRBJ1-1, with D unresolved. Per the germline V gene, CDR1 is SGHRS and CDR2 is YFSETQ. V gave up 0 bases and J gave up 0 bases, with 12 bases separating them. This CDR3 spans 16 amino acids. This CDR3 reads CASSLALGGMNTEAFF. For the CDR3, the DNA is TGCGCCAGCAGCTTGGCCCTAGGAGGAATGAACACTGAAGCTTTCTTT.

This chain uses TRBV27 with TRBJ2-2; D might be TRBD1 (5 bases). The CDR3 loop spans 13 amino acids. V lost 11 bases, J lost 7 bases, and 17 bases lay in between. CDR1 and CDR2 (germline): MNHEY, SMNVEV (reference sequence). CDR3 sequence (DNA): TGTGCCTGCAAGCAGGGTAGGCTCGGGGAGCTGTTTTTT. It codes for CACKQGRLGELFF.

The rearrangement links TRBV25-1 to TRBJ2-7; possibly TRBD1 for D (6 bases). The germline gives CDR1 MGHDK, CDR2 SYGVNS. CDR3 size: 16 residues. V was cut by 7 bases and J by 0 bases, with 19 bases left in between. CDR3 region: CASTCPGQNPSYEQYV. The CDR3, as DNA: TGTGCCAGCACCTGCCCTGGACAGAACCCCTCCTACGAGCAGTACGTC.

The chain uses TRBV30 and TRBJ1-5, with D maybe TRBD1 (6 bases). Germline V gene sequence: CDR1 GTSNPN, CDR2 SVGIG (reference sequence). V shed 0 bases and J shed 3 bases, with 15 bases lying between them. The CDR3 covers 16 residues. The CDR3: CAWSVEGHGINQPQHF. In nucleotides, the CDR3 is TGTGCCTGGAGTGTAGAGGGACACGGAATCAATCAGCCCCAGCATTTT.

The chain uses TRBV19 and TRBJ1-1, with TRBD1 as a possible D gene (6 bases). The length of the CDR3 is 14 residues. Germline V lookup: CDR1 LNHDA, CDR2 SQIVND (reference sequence). Trimming removed 3 bases at V and 5 bases at J, with 13 bases between. The CDR3 nucleotides are TGTGCCAGTAGTATCGTCTACAGGGAGACTGAAGCTTTCTTT. It codes for CASSIVYRETEAFF.

The genes are TRBV7-8 and TRBJ1-1; 8 positions match TRBD1. This CDR3 comprises 15 residues. J was trimmed by 7 bases and V by 3 bases; bases with no gene match: 10. Germline-derived CDR1 and CDR2 are SGHVS and FQNEAQ. The CDR3 DNA follows: TGTGCCAGCAGCTTGGGGGGGACAGGCTATTATGAAGCTTTCTTT. It translates to CASSLGGTGYYEAFF.

The gene calls are TRBV15 and TRBJ2-1; D might be TRBD1 or TRBD2, each matching 6 bases. The CDR3 totals 17 residues. Germline V lookup: CDR1 LNHNV, CDR2 YYDKDF (reference sequence). V was shortened by 4 bases and J by 8 bases, with 24 bases between the two germline ends. DNA for the CDR3: TGTGCCACCAGCAACGGGAGAAGGCTTAAGGGGGTTTATGAGCAGTTCTTC. Protein: CATSNGRRLKGVYEQFF.

The V call is TRBV5-1, the J call TRBJ2-2; D remains unclear. V dropped 4 bases and J dropped 0 bases, with 4 bases sitting between them. This CDR3 has 13 residues. CDR1 and CDR2 (germline): SGHRS, YFSETQ. CDR3 residues: CASSAANTGELFF. As DNA, the CDR3 is TGCGCCAGCAGCGCCGCGAACACCGGGGAGCTGTTTTTT. The whole variable domain, remainder taken from reference TRBV5-1 and TRBJ2-2, is KAGVTQTPRYLIKTRGQQVTLSCSPISGHRSVSWYQQTPGQGLQFLFEYFSETQRNKGNFPGRFSGRQFSNSRSEMNVSTLELGDSALYLCASSAANTGELFFGEGSRLTVL.

This chain links TRBV11-2 with TRBJ2-5; TRBD2 matches 10 bases. In germline, CDR1 is SGHAT, CDR2 FQNNGV. V shed 5 bases, J shed 4 bases, and the junction held 10 bases outside the gene matches. This CDR3 comprises 16 residues. The CDR3 sequence: CASSRGASGSRETQYF. CDR3 DNA: TGTGCCAGCAGCCGGGGGGCTAGCGGGAGCAGAGAGACCCAGTACTTC.

This clone came up a few times. The CDR3 coding sequence is TGTGCCAGCAGCTTAGAACCGGGGAGTCATGGCTACACCTTC. Encoded protein: CASSLEPGSHGYTF. This chain joins TRBV11-2 and TRBJ1-2; D remains unclear. The CDR3 runs to 14 residues. CDR1 is SGHAT and CDR2 is FQNNGV in the germline V gene. Trimming left V 0 bases short and J 6 bases short, with 11 bases between.

In DNA form, the CDR3 reads TGTGCCAGCAGCTCCCCCCTTCAGGGGGAAGAGACCCAGTACTTC. Its protein product is CASSSPLQGEETQYF. This rearrangement joins TRBV5-6 to TRBJ2-5; TRBD1 agrees at 7 bases. The V gene end was trimmed by 3 bases and the J gene end by 3 bases; junction bases not matched to a gene: 8. CDR3 length: 15 residues. Germline lookup yields CDR1 SGHDT and CDR2 YYEEEE.

The chain couples TRBV7-2 to TRBJ2-7; TRBD2 matches at 9 bases. Germline CDR1 is SGHTA and CDR2 is FQGNSA. The J segment lost 4 bases and the V segment lost 0 bases, leaving 1 base of the junction unmatched. The CDR3 is 14 residues long. For the CDR3, the DNA is TGTGCCAGCAGCTTAGCAGCGGGAGGTTACGAGCAGTACTTC. It codes for CASSLAAGGYEQYF.

J is TRBJ1-2 and V is TRBV19; no reliable D call. The CDR3 is 15 amino acids. The V gene lost 7 bases and the J gene lost 4 bases, with 19 bases spanning the gap. Germline CDR1 and CDR2: LNHDA and SQIVND (reference sequence). CDR3 amino acids: CASKSTAVYFYGYTF. The DNA of the CDR3 is TGTGCCAGTAAGTCGACGGCAGTCTACTTCTATGGCTACACCTTC.